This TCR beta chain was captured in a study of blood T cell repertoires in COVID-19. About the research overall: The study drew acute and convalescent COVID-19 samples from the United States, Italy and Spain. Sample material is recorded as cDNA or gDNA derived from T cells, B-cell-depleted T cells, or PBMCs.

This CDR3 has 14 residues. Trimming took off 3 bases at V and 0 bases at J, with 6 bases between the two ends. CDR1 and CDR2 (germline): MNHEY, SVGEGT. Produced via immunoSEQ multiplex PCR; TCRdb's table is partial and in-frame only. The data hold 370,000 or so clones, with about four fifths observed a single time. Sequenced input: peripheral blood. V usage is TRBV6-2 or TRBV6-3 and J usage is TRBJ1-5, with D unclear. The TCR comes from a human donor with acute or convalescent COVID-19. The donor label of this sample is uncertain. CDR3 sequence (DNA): TGTGCCAGCAGTTATTATAGTAGCAATCAGCCCCAGCATTTT. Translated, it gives CASSYYSSNQPQHF.